The rows below give T cell receptor beta chains drawn from one sample of a study of T cells in Graves' hyperthyroidism and ophthalmopathy. One entry per CDR3 protein results from TCRdb running MiXCR on the multiplex PCR reads. Found here are hundreds of thousands of distinct CDR3 sequences, 13% to 15% of them singletons; the top ten hold roughly 10%. The sample comprised blood. Source of these receptors: a woman aged 18-29 years with Graves' hyperthyroidism. The CDR3 runs from the conserved cysteine through the conserved F or W. D genes are given only for firm matches. The size entry is marked missing in some rows and otherwise reads once, few, many or a size class.

j_call	clone_size	d_call	v_call	cdr3_nt	cdr3_aa
TRBJ2-1	NA	NA	TRBV3-1	TGTGCCAGCAGCCAAGAGTCCACAGGATACAATGAGCAGTTCTTC	CASSQESTGYNEQFF
TRBJ2-1	many	NA	TRBV5-8	TGTGCCAGCAGCTTGTGGTCCTCCTACAATGAGCAGTTCTTC	CASSLWSSYNEQFF
TRBJ1-2	many	NA	TRBV30	TGTGCCTACTTAACCGCCGAAATTCGAGGCTACACCTTC	CAYLTAEIRGYTF
TRBJ2-4	few	TRBD1	TRBV30	TGTGCCTTGCTTCGTACAGGGGCTGCGGCCAAAAACATTCAGTACTTC	CALLRTGAAAKNIQYF
TRBJ1-4	NA	TRBD1	TRBV11-2	TGTGCCAGCAGCTTCGGGACAGGCGAAAAACTGTTTTTT	CASSFGTGEKLFF
TRBJ1-5	NA	NA	TRBV20-1	TGCAGTGCCATAGGCCGGCGCGGAATCAATCAGCCCCAGCATTTT	CSAIGRRGINQPQHF
TRBJ1-5	many	NA	TRBV7-2	TGTGCCAGCAGCTTACAGACAGATCGCAATCAGCCCCAGCATTTT	CASSLQTDRNQPQHF
TRBJ2-7	many	NA	TRBV27	TGTGCCAGCAGTTTATTCGGTCGGGGACCTTGGGACGAGCAGTACTTC	CASSLFGRGPWDEQYF
TRBJ2-1	NA	NA	TRBV6-7	TGTGCCAGCAGTTTTTATATCTCCGACGGGGGCCCCTACGAGCAGTTCTTC	CASSFYISDGGPYEQFF
TRBJ2-1	NA	NA	TRBV5-6	TGTGCCAGCAGCCCGCTGGTGGACAGAAGATACAATGAGCAGTTCTTC	CASSPLVDRRYNEQFF
TRBJ2-7	many	TRBD2	TRBV20-1	TGCAGTGCTAGAGGGGACTACTACGAGCAGTACTTC	CSARGDYYEQYF
TRBJ2-7	NA	NA	TRBV9	TGTGCCAGCAGCGTAGAGCCCGCTGGCAGGGTCTACGAGCAGTACTTC	CASSVEPAGRVYEQYF
TRBJ2-1	few	TRBD2	TRBV20-1	TGCAGTGCTACCGCCCACACGGGAGGGGAACATGAGCAGTTCTTC	CSATAHTGGEHEQFF
TRBJ2-7	many	NA	TRBV20-1	TGCAGTGCTAGAGATCGGCAGGTCCTATCATCCTACGAGCAGTACTTC	CSARDRQVLSSYEQYF
TRBJ2-2	NA	NA	TRBV19	TGTGCCAGTAGTATGAGGTCACAGACCCTCGCGGACACCGGGGAGCTGTTTTTT	CASSMRSQTLADTGELFF
TRBJ2-7	NA	NA	TRBV27	TGTGCCAGCAGTTTATCGGCCGGGTTGGGGGAGCAGTACTTC	CASSLSAGLGEQYF
TRBJ2-7	many	NA	TRBV13	TGTGCCAGCAGCCCGCGGGGCGGAGGCTACGAGCAGTACTTC	CASSPRGGGYEQYF
TRBJ2-1	many	TRBD2	TRBV24-1	TGTGCCACCAGTGATTTCCTAGCGGGAGCCTACAATGAGCAGTTCTTC	CATSDFLAGAYNEQFF
TRBJ2-2	NA	TRBD1	TRBV6-4	TGTGCCAGCAGTACTATACAGGGGTTGGATGGCACCGGGGAGCTGTTTTTT	CASSTIQGLDGTGELFF
TRBJ2-1	NA	NA	TRBV14	TGTGCCAGCAGCCCCCAAGCCCGAGGACGGACCAATGAGCAGTTCTTC	CASSPQARGRTNEQFF
TRBJ2-7	once	NA	TRBV12-3/TRBV12-4	TGTGTCGGCAGTTCCCTGGCGCCAGGGAGTCTGGGCTCCTACGAGCAGTACTTC	CVGSSLAPGSLGSYEQYF
TRBJ1-5	many	TRBD1	TRBV30	TGTGCCTGGACCTCCGGGACAGGGAGGGAGCCCCAGCATTTT	CAWTSGTGREPQHF
TRBJ1-6	many	NA	TRBV20-1	TGCAGTGCTACCAGGGACCGCCAATCACCCCTCCACTTT	CSATRDRQSPLHF
TRBJ2-3	few	NA	TRBV29-1	TGCAGCGTTGGGGGTTCAGGGAGCTTTGCAGATACGCAGTATTTT	CSVGGSGSFADTQYF
TRBJ2-7	many	TRBD2	TRBV28	TGTGCCAGCAGTTTATTGGGCGGGAGGGCCAACGAGCAGTACTTC	CASSLLGGRANEQYF
TRBJ2-1	NA	NA	TRBV28	TGTGCCAGCAGTTCCGGGACGAACTCCAATGAGCAGTTCTTC	CASSSGTNSNEQFF
TRBJ2-7	NA	NA	TRBV11-2	TGTGCCAGCAGCTTAGCGTGGGGTATTGGGGAGCAGTACTTC	CASSLAWGIGEQYF
TRBJ2-1	NA	TRBD2	TRBV29-1	TGCAGCGTTGAGTACTGGACTAGCGGGGTGTACGATGAGCAGTTCTTC	CSVEYWTSGVYDEQFF
TRBJ1-5	few	TRBD1	TRBV6-2/TRBV6-3	TGTGCCAGCAGTTACCAGCCTGGACAGGGGGTTAATCAGCCCCAGCATTTT	CASSYQPGQGVNQPQHF
TRBJ1-5	few	NA	TRBV28	TGTGCCAGCAGCCCGACGGGGCCAGAGTTTATCAATCAGCCCCAGCATTTT	CASSPTGPEFINQPQHF
TRBJ1-5	NA	NA	TRBV3-1	TGTGCCAGCAGCCAACAGGGAGGTCTCGAACAGCCCCAGCATTTT	CASSQQGGLEQPQHF
TRBJ2-4	few	NA	TRBV20-1	TGCAGTGCTGCGACAACGCCGGTGGCCAAAAACATTCAGTACTTC	CSAATTPVAKNIQYF
TRBJ1-4	NA	NA	TRBV20-1	TGCAGTGCCGGGACAAAATACGGGATGAGGGAAAAACTGTTTTTT	CSAGTKYGMREKLFF
TRBJ2-3	many	NA	TRBV2	TGTGCCAGCAGTGACGGACATCCAGGGGATACGCAGTATTTT	CASSDGHPGDTQYF
TRBJ1-1	NA	NA	TRBV5-6	TGTGCCAGCAGCGCGGGGTCCTTTCTGCTGGGCCGACGGGTGAACACTGAAGCTTTCTTT	CASSAGSFLLGRRVNTEAFF
TRBJ1-2	many	NA	TRBV5-1	TGCGCCAGCAGCTTGGTCGGCGCAGGGACGCAAGATGGCTACACCTTC	CASSLVGAGTQDGYTF
TRBJ1-1	many	NA	TRBV7-3	TGTGCCAGCAGCAACACCGCGGAGAACACTGAAGCTTTCTTT	CASSNTAENTEAFF
TRBJ2-7	many	NA	TRBV7-9	TGTGCCAGCAGCTCTACCTACAGGGTCGAGCAGTACTTC	CASSSTYRVEQYF
TRBJ2-1	NA	NA	TRBV9	TGTGCCAGCAGCGTCGGTGGTACCCCTACCATCTACGAGCAGTTCTTC	CASSVGGTPTIYEQFF
TRBJ1-1	many	NA	TRBV11-2	TGTGCCAGCAGCTTAGGGGTGACTACTGAAGCTTTCTTT	CASSLGVTTEAFF
TRBJ1-6	few	NA	TRBV7-9	TGTGCCAGCAGCCTGGGGACCCGTTCGGGTTCACCCCTCCACTTT	CASSLGTRSGSPLHF
TRBJ2-5	NA	NA	TRBV15	TGTGCCACCAGCAGGCGGTCCAGAGAGACCCAGTACTTC	CATSRRSRETQYF
TRBJ1-1	few	TRBD1	TRBV5-1	TGCGCCAGCAGGCCCCTCGCAGGGGGCGTCACTGAAGCTTTCTTT	CASRPLAGGVTEAFF
TRBJ2-3	many	NA	TRBV2	TGTGCCAGCAGTGAGCGGCAGGGCGCAGATACGCAGTATTTT	CASSERQGADTQYF
TRBJ1-4	many	NA	TRBV2	TGTGCCAGCATACTCATTGGACCGCCAAATGAAAAACTGTTTTTT	CASILIGPPNEKLFF
TRBJ2-1	many	TRBD2	TRBV3-1	TGTGCCAGCAGTCGAGCGGGAGGGCCCTACAATGAGCAGTTCTTC	CASSRAGGPYNEQFF
TRBJ2-7	many	TRBD2	TRBV12-3/TRBV12-4	TGTGCCAGCAGTTTAACTAGCGGGAGTGGCGAGCAGTACTTC	CASSLTSGSGEQYF